The 11 T cell receptor beta chains below come from one sample, sequenced in a study of shared clonotypes between healthy human individuals. TCRdb keeps only in-frame clones here, not all; method: immunoSEQ multiplex PCR. The sample holds 1,400,000 or so clones, roughly 98.5% seen once. The sequenced sample consisted of naive CD4+ T cells sorted from blood. Regarding subset: CD45RA+ positively selected. These receptors all stem from a man aged 30-40 years in good health.

The chain is built from TRBV5-1 and TRBJ1-4; TRBD1 matches 7 bases. With V trimmed by 4 bases and J by 0 bases, 9 bases remained unmatched. The CDR3 extends over 17 amino acids. Germline V gene data show CDR1 as SGHRS and CDR2 as YFSETQ. The CDR3 DNA follows: TGCGCCAGCAGCCGGGGACAGTGGAAGGCAACTAATGAAAAACTGTTTTTT. Translating gives CASSRGQWKATNEKLFF.

V usage is TRBV18 and J usage is TRBJ1-4; possibly TRBD1 for D (6 bases). This CDR3 spans 14 amino acids. Germline CDR1 is KGHSH and CDR2 is LQKENI. Between the trimmed V and J ends, which lost 6 bases and 5 bases, there was a span of 13 bases. CDR3 protein: CASSPRGGNEKLFF. The CDR3 bases are TGTGCCAGCTCTCCCCGAGGGGGGAATGAAAAACTGTTTTTT. Variable domain in full (rest from reference TRBV18 and TRBJ1-4): NAGVMQNPRHLVRRRGQEARLRCSPMKGHSHVYWYRQLPEEGLKFMVYLQKENIIDESGMPKERFSAEFPKEGPSILRIQQVVRGDSAAYFCASSPRGGNEKLFFGSGTQLSVL.

V and J are TRBV10-3 and TRBJ2-7; D is tentatively TRBD1 or TRBD2 (5 bases each). The length of the CDR3 is 11 residues. Deletions cut 3 bases from V and 12 bases from J, with 12 bases between. Per the germline V gene, CDR1 is ENHRY and CDR2 is SYGVKD. CDR3 amino acids: CAISDGTKRYF. CDR3 bases: TGTGCCATCAGTGACGGGACCAAACGGTACTTC.

The chain is built from TRBV2 and TRBJ2-1; D unresolved. The V and J ends lost 2 bases and 7 bases respectively, with 6 bases between them. This CDR3 contains 12 residues. Germline V gene sequence: CDR1 SNHLY, CDR2 FYNNEI. CDR3 amino acids: CASSESFNEQFF. As DNA, the CDR3 is TGTGCCAGCAGTGAATCGTTTAATGAGCAGTTCTTC.

The V and J genes are TRBV5-1 and TRBJ1-2, with a tentative D call TRBD1 (6 bases). The V end was cut by 2 bases, the J end by 3 bases, with 14 bases between. This CDR3 is built from 15 residues. The germline V gene encodes CDR1 SGHRS and CDR2 YFSETQ. CDR3 in amino acids: CASSFAGDTYYGYTF. In DNA, the CDR3 is TGCGCCAGCAGCTTCGCAGGGGACACCTACTATGGCTACACCTTC.

The chain combines TRBV6-1 with TRBJ2-7, with 10 bases fitting TRBD1. Losses at the gene ends were 9 bases for V and 7 bases for J; bases not matched to a gene: 9. This CDR3 comprises 13 residues. Germline assignment: CDR1 MNHNS and CDR2 SASEGT. The CDR3 is CASSGTGAREQYF. The CDR3 region has the DNA TGTGCCAGTTCCGGGACAGGGGCGAGGGAGCAGTACTTC.

The V call is TRBV7-3, the J call TRBJ2-3; 7 bases agree with TRBD2. V was clipped by 5 bases and J by 6 bases; unmatched bases: 11. CDR1 and CDR2 (germline): SGHTA, FQGTGA. This CDR3 comprises 15 residues. CDR3 coding DNA: TGTGCCAGCAGCCTCGACCCCGGGACTATGGATACGCAGTATTTT. Protein product: CASSLDPGTMDTQYF.

The rearrangement joins TRBV19 to TRBJ2-7; TRBD2 agrees at 10 bases. Trimming removed 5 bases from V and 5 bases from J; junction bases left unmatched: 9. The CDR3 covers 15 residues. Germline loops: CDR1 LNHDA, CDR2 SQIVND (reference sequence). For the CDR3, the DNA is TGTGCCAGTAGTGATCCTAGCGGGAGTAGGGACGAGCAGTACTTC. It translates to CASSDPSGSRDEQYF.

The chain joins TRBV11-2 to TRBJ1-2, with TRBD1 matching 7 bases. Germline V gives CDR1 SGHAT, CDR2 FQNNGV. With 1 base clipped from V and 13 bases from J, the junction kept 9 bases outside the gene matches. The length of the CDR3 is 13 residues. CDR3 loop: CASSLGTGGPTTF. For the CDR3, the DNA is TGTGCCAGCAGCTTAGGGACAGGAGGCCCTACCACCTTC.

The chain carries TRBV5-1 and TRBJ2-5; D may correspond to TRBD1 or TRBD2 (5 bases each). CDR3 size: 14 residues. V was cut by 0 bases and J by 2 bases, with 8 bases left in between. CDR1 is SGHRS and CDR2 is YFSETQ in the germline V gene. CDR3 nucleotide sequence: TGCGCCAGCAGCTTGGTTGGGACGCAAGAGACCCAGTACTTC. Encoded protein: CASSLVGTQETQYF.

The chain joins TRBV28 to TRBJ2-2; TRBD1 agrees at 11 bases. V dropped 6 bases and J dropped 6; count of bases not matched to a gene: 6. This CDR3 region has 15 residues. CDR1 and CDR2 from the germline V gene are MDHEN and SYDVKM. The CDR3 sequence is CASRGQGERAGELFF. The DNA for the CDR3 is TGTGCCAGCAGGGGACAGGGGGAGAGGGCCGGGGAGCTGTTTTTT.